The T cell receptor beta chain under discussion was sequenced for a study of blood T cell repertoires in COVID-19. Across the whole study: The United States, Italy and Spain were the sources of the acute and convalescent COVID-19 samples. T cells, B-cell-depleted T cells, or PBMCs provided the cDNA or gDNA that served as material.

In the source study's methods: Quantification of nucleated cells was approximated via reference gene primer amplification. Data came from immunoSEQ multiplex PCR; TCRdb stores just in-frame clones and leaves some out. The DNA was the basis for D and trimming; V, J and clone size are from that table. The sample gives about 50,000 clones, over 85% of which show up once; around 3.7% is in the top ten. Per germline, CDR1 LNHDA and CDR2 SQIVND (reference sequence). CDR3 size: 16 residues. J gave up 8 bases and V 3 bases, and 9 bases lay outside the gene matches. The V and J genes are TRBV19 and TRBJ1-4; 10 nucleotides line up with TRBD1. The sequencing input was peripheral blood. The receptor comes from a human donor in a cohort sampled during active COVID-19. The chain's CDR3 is CASSIGTGVFGEKLFF. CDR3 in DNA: TGTGCCAGTAGTATTGGGACAGGGGTCTTCGGGGAAAAACTGTTTTTT. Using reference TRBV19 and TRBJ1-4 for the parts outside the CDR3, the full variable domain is DGGITQSPKYLFRKEGQNVTLSCEQNLNHDAMYWYRQDPGQGLRLIYYSQIVNDFQKGDIAEGYSVSREKKESFPLTVTSAQKNPTAFYLCASSIGTGVFGEKLFFGSGTQLSVL.